This TCR beta chain comes out of a study of blood T cell repertoires in COVID-19. Per the study methods: Using reference gene primer amplification, nucleated cell counts were estimated. Produced via immunoSEQ multiplex PCR; TCRdb's table is partial and in-frame only. The DNA was the basis for D and trimming; V, J and clone size are from that table. The table has around 270,000 clones, 88% seen once. Trimming took off 2 bases at V and 7 bases at J, with 12 bases between the two ends. The CDR3 is 14 amino acids. Germline loops: CDR1 SGHAT, CDR2 FQNNGV. The sequence was collected from a woman between 35 and 50 years old who had been exposed to COVID-19. The rearrangement links TRBV11-2 to TRBJ2-1; no clear D. Sequenced input: PBMCs or T cells enriched from blood (not recorded which). The CDR3 DNA reads as TGTGCCAGCAGCTTAATGGGCAGTGGGAATGAGCAGTTCTTC. It translates to CASSLMGSGNEQFF.